This entry describes one T cell receptor (beta chain). Sequenced by immunoSEQ multiplex PCR; TCRdb stores in-frame clones only, minus some. The sample shows just under 150,000 clones, 88% of them seen only once. This entry is derived from a study of T cell responses to AZD1222 COVID-19 vaccine. Trimming took 5 bases from V and 6 from J, leaving 17 bases between them. The CDR3 has 15 residues. Germline loops: CDR1 SGHDT, CDR2 YYEEEE. The receptor comes from an adult who received the MenACWY meningococcal vaccine as a control. The material was peripheral blood, obtained 28 days after the second dose of the MenACWY control vaccine. V gene TRBV5-6 combines with J gene TRBJ2-2; D might be TRBD1 or TRBD2, each matching 5 bases. CDR3 sequence (DNA): TGTGCCAGCAGGTACTTCGGGACCCTCCCCGGGGAGCTGTTTTTT. It encodes CASRYFGTLPGELFF. The full variable domain, in which reference TRBV5-6 and TRBJ2-2 provide the parts outside the CDR3, is DAGVTQSPTHLIKTRGQQVTLRCSPKSGHDTVSWYQQALGQGPQFIFQYYEEEERQRGNFPDRFSGHQFPNYSSELNVNALLLGDSALYLCASRYFGTLPGELFFGEGSRLTVL.